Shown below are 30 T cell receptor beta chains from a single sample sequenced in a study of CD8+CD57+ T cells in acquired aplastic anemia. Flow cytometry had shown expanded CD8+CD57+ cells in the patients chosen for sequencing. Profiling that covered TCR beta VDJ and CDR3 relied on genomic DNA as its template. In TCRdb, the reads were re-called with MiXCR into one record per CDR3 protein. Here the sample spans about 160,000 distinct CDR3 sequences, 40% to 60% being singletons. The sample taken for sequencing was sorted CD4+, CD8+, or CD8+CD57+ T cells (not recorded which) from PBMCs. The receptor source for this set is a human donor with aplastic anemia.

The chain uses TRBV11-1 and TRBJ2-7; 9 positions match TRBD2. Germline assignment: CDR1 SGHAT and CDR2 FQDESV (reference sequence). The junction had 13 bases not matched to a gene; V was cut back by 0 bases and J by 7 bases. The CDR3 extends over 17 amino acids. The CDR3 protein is CASSLASETSGVGEQYF. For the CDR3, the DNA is TGTGCCAGCAGCTTAGCCTCCGAGACTAGCGGCGTGGGGGAGCAGTACTTC.

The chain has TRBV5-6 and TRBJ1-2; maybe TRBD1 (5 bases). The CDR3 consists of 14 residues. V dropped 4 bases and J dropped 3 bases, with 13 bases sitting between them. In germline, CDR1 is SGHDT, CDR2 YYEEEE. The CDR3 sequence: CASSQDGGDYGYTF. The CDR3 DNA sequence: TGTGCCAGCAGCCAAGATGGGGGTGACTATGGCTACACCTTC.

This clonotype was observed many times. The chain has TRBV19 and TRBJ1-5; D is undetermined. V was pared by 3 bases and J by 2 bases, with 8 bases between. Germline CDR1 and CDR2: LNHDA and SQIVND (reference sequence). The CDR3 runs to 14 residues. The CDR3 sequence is CASSIVSGNQPQHF. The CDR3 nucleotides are TGTGCCAGTAGTATTGTATCGGGCAATCAGCCCCAGCATTTT.

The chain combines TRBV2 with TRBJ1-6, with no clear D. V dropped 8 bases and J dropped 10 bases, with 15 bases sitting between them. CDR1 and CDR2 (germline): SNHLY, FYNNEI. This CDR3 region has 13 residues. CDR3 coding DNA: TGTGCCAGCCTAGGCCAGCCCCCATCACCCCTCCACTTT. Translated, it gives CASLGQPPSPLHF.

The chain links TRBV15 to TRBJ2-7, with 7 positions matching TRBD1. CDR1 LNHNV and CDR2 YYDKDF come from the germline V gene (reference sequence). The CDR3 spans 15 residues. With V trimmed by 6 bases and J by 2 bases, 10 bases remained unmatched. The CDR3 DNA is TGTGCCACCAGAGAAACAGGGGCGAGCCCCTACGAGCAGTACTTC. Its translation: CATRETGASPYEQYF.

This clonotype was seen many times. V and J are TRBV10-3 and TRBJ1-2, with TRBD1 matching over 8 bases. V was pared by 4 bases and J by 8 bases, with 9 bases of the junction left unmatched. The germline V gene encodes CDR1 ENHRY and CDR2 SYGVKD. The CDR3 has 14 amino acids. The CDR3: CAISAARDRRGYTF. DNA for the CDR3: TGTGCCATCAGTGCAGCGCGGGACAGGCGAGGCTACACCTTC.

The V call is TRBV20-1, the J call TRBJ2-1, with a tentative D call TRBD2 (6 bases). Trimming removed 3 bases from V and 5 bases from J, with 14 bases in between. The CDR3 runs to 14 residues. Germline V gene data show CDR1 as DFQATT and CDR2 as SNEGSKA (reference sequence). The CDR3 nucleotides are TGCAGTGCTAGCCCCCTAACGGGAGACAATGAGCAGTTCTTC. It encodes CSASPLTGDNEQFF.

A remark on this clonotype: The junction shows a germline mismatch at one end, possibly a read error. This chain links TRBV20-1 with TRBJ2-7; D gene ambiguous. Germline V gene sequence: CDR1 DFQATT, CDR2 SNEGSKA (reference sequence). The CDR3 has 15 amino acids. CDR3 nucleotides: TGTAGTGCTAGAGATGGGCCTGATAACTCCTACGAGCAGTACTTC. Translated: CSARDGPDNSYEQYF.

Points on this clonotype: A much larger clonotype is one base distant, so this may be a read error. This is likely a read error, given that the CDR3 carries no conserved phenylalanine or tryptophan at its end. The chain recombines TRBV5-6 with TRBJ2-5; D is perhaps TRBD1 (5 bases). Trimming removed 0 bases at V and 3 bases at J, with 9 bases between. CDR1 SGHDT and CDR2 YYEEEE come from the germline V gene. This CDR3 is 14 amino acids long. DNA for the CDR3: TGTGCCAGCAGCTTGGCCGGACAAGAAGAGACCCAGTACCTC. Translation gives CASSLAGQEETQYL.

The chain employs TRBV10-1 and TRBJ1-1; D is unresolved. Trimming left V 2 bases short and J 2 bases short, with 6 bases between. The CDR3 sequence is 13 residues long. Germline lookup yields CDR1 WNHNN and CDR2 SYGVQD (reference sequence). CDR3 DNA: TGCGCCAGCAGTGAGCGTGCAAACACTGAAGCTTTCTTT. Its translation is CASSERANTEAFF.

CDR3 residues: CSARDPSYSVPNTGELFF. CDR3 DNA sequence: TGCAGTGCTAGAGATCCGTCCTATAGCGTCCCGAACACCGGGGAGCTGTTTTTT. V gene TRBV20-1 combines with J gene TRBJ2-2, with D perhaps matching TRBD2 (5 bases). Trimming took 0 bases from V and 0 from J, leaving 17 bases between them. From germline, CDR1 is DFQATT and CDR2 SNEGSKA (reference sequence). CDR3 length: 18 amino acids.

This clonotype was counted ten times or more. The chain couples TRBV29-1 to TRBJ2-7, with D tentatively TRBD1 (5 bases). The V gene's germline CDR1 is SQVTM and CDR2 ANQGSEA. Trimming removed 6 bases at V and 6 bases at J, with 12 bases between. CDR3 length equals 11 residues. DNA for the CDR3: TGCAGCGTAGCCAGTGACAGCGAGCAGTACTTC. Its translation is CSVASDSEQYF.

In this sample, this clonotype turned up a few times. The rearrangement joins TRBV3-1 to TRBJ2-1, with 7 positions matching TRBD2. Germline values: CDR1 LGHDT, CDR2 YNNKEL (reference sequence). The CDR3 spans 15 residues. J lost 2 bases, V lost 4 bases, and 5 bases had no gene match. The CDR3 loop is CASSPGLSTYNEQFF. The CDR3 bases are TGTGCCAGCAGCCCGGGACTATCGACCTACAATGAGCAGTTCTTC.

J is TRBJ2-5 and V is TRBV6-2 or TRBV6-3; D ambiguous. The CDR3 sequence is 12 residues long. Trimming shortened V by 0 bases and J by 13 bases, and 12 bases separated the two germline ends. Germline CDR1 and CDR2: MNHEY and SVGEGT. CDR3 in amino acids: CASSYSRTLGYF. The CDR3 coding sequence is TGTGCCAGCAGTTACTCGCGGACCCTGGGGTACTTC.

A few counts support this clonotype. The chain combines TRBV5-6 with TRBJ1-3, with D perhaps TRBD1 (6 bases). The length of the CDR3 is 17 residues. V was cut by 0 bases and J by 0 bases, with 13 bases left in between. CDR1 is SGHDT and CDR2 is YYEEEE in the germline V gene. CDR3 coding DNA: TGTGCCAGCAGCTTGGTCTTCCAGGGGATCTCTGGAAACACCATATATTTT. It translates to CASSLVFQGISGNTIYF.

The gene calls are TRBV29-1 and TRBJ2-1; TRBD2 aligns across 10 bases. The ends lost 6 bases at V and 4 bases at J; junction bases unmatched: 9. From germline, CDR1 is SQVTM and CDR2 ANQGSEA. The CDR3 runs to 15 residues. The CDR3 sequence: CSVAWTSGVYNEQFF. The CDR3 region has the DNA TGCAGCGTGGCGTGGACTAGCGGAGTATACAATGAGCAGTTCTTC.

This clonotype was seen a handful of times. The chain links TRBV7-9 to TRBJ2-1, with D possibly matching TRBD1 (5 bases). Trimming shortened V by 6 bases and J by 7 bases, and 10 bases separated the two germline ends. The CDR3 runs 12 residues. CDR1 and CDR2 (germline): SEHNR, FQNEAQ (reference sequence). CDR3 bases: TGTGCCAGCAGACTTCAGGGAAATGAGCAGTTCTTC. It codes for CASRLQGNEQFF.

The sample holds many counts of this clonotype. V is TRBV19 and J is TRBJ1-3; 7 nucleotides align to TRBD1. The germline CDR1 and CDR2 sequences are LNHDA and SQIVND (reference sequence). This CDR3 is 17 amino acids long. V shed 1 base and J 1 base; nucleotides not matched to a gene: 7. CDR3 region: CASSIGTGGWSGNTIYF. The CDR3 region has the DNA TGTGCCAGTAGTATAGGGACAGGAGGTTGGTCTGGAAACACCATATATTTT.

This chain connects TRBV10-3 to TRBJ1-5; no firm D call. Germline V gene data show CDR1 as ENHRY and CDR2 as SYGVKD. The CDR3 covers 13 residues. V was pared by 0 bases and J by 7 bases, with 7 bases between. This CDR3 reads CAISESQEQPQHF. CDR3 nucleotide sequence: TGTGCCATCAGTGAGTCCCAGGAGCAGCCCCAGCATTTT.

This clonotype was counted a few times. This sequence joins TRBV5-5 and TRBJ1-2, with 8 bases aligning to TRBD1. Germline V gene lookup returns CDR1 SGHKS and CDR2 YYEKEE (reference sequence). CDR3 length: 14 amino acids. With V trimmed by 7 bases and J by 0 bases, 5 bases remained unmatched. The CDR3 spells CASGTGFTNYGYTF. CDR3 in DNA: TGTGCCAGCGGGACAGGCTTTACTAACTATGGCTACACCTTC.

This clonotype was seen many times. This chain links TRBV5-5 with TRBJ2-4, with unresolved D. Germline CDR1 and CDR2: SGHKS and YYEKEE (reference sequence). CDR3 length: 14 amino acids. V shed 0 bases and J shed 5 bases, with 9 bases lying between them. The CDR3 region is CASSLVKLENIQYF. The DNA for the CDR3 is TGTGCCAGCAGCTTGGTCAAGTTGGAAAACATTCAGTACTTC.

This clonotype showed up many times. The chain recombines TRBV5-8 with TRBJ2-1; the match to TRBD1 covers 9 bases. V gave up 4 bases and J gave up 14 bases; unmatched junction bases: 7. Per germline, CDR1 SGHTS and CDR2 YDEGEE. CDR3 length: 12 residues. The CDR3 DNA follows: TGTGCCAGCAGCCGGACAGGGGAGGAGGAGTTCTTC. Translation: CASSRTGEEEFF.

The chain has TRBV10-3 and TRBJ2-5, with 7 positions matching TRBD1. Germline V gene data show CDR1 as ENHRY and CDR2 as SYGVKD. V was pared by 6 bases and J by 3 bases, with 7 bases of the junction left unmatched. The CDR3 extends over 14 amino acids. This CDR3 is CAIRSTGTEETQYF. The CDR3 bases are TGTGCCATCAGATCAACCGGGACAGAAGAGACCCAGTACTTC.

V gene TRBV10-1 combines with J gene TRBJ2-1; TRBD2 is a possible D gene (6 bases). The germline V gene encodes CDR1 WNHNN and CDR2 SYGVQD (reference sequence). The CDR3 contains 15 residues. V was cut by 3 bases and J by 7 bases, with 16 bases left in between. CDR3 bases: TGCGCCAGCAGTGAACGGCAGGGAGGAATAAATGAGCAGTTCTTC. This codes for CASSERQGGINEQFF.

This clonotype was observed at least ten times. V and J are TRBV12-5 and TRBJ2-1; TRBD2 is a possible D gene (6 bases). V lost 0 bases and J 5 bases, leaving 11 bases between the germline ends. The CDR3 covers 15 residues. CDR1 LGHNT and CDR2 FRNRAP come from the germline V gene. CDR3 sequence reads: CASGLVRGGNNEQFF. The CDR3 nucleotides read TGTGCTAGTGGTTTGGTACGTGGGGGGAACAATGAGCAGTTCTTC.

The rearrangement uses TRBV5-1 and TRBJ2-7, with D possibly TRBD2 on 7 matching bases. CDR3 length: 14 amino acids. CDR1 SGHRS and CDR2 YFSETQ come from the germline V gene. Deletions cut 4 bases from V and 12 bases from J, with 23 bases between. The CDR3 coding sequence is TGCGCCAGCAGCGGACTAGGGGGACTCGCCGTATTGTACTTC. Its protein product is CASSGLGGLAVLYF.

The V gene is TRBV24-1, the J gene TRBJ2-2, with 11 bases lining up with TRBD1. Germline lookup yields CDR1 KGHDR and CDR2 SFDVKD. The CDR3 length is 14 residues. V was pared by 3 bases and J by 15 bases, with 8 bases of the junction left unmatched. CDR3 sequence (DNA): TGTGCCACCAGTGATAGTGGACAGGGGGCGCGGGTGTTTTTT. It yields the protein CATSDSGQGARVFF.

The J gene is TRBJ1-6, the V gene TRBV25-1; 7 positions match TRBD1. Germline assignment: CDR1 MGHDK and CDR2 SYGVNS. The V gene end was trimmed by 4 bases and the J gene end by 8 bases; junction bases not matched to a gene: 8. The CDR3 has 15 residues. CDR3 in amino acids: CASSVGDSLDSPLHF. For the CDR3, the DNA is TGTGCCAGCAGTGTGGGGGACAGTCTTGATTCACCCCTCCACTTT.

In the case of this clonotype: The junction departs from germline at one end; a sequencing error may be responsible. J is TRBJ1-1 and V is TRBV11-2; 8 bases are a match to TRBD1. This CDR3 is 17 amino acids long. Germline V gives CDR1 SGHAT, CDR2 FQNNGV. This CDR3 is CASSPLGRGQVNTEAVF. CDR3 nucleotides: TGTGCCAGCAGCCCCCTGGGCAGGGGGCAGGTGAACACTGAAGCTGTCTTT.

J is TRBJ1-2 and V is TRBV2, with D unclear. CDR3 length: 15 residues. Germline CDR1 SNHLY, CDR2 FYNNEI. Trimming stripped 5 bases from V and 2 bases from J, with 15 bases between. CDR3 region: CASSPPTGGNYGYTF. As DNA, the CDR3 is TGTGCCAGCAGTCCCCCCACGGGAGGGAACTATGGCTACACCTTC.